What follows are 30 T cell receptor beta chains derived from one specimen sequenced in a study of identical twins. MiXCR was run by TCRdb on the 5' RACE reads, yielding one entry per CDR3 protein. Found here are approximately 1.8 million distinct CDR3 sequences, 32% of them singletons; the top ten hold approximately 0.25%. The sequenced sample was cord blood. Receptors originate from a newborn girl in good health.

V gene TRBV25-1 combines with J gene TRBJ1-1; a possible D gene is TRBD1 (6 bases). The CDR3 extends over 15 amino acids. V lost 5 bases, J lost 5 bases, and 18 bases lay in between. Looked up from germline, CDR1 is MGHDK and CDR2 is SYGVNS. CDR3 in amino acids: CASSTIRTGRTEAFF. The CDR3 coding sequence is TGTGCCAGCAGTACGATACGCACAGGGAGGACTGAAGCTTTCTTT.

This chain links TRBV20-1 with TRBJ1-2; TRBD1 might be the D (6 bases). V was cut by 4 bases and J by 4 bases, with 13 bases left in between. The CDR3 is 13 residues long. Germline CDR1 is DFQATT and CDR2 is SNEGSKA (reference sequence). The CDR3 nucleotides are TGCAGTGCTACCTACAGGGCGGGCTATGGCTACACCTTC. Its translation: CSATYRAGYGYTF.

This clonotype showed up just a few times. This rearrangement joins TRBV6-6 to TRBJ1-5; D gene ambiguous. V was trimmed by 2 bases and J by 4 bases, leaving 6 bases between them. The CDR3 is 13 amino acids. Germline CDR1 and CDR2: MNHNY and SVGAGI (reference sequence). This CDR3 is CASSYVGNQPQHF. The CDR3 DNA reads TGTGCCAGCAGTTACGTCGGAAATCAGCCCCAGCATTTT.

The chain carries TRBV6-1 and TRBJ2-2; D is uncertain. This CDR3 region has 15 residues. In germline, CDR1 is MNHNS, CDR2 SASEGT. Trimming stripped 8 bases from V and 6 bases from J, with 19 bases between. CDR3 residues: CASLIFPIISGELFF. In DNA form, the CDR3 reads TGTGCCAGCCTAATCTTCCCTATAATATCCGGGGAGCTGTTTTTT.

The gene calls are TRBV27 and TRBJ1-6; no reliable D call. CDR1 is MNHEY, CDR2 SMNVEV, per germline (reference sequence). The CDR3 runs to 15 residues. Trimming left V 4 bases short and J 10 bases short, with 17 bases between. As DNA, the CDR3 is TGTGCCAGCAGTTATAGAGCTGGAGGCTACTCACCCCTCCACTTT. The encoded protein is CASSYRAGGYSPLHF.

This chain connects TRBV11-2 to TRBJ2-1; a possible D gene is TRBD2 (6 bases). In germline, CDR1 is SGHAT, CDR2 FQNNGV. Between the trimmed V and J ends, which lost 4 bases and 0 bases, there was a span of 13 bases. The CDR3 totals 16 residues. The CDR3 loop is CASSSKYGSSYNEQFF. The CDR3 coding sequence is TGTGCCAGCAGCTCGAAGTACGGGAGCTCCTACAATGAGCAGTTCTTC.

This chain joins TRBV12-3 or TRBV12-4 and TRBJ2-7, with D uncertain. This CDR3 has 14 residues. V dropped 7 bases and J dropped 0 bases, with 13 bases sitting between them. The DNA for the CDR3 is TGTGCCAGCACGTTTGGGCGGAGCTCCTACGAGCAGTACTTC. Translated, it gives CASTFGRSSYEQYF.

The CDR3 sequence: CASSYRRGSSHSYEQYF. In nucleotides, the CDR3 is TGTGCCAGCAGTTACCGAAGGGGGTCTAGCCACTCCTACGAGCAGTACTTC. This chain uses TRBV6-6 with TRBJ2-7; maybe TRBD1 (6 bases). Germline lookup yields CDR1 MNHNY and CDR2 SVGAGI (reference sequence). The CDR3 runs 17 residues. Trimming removed 2 bases at V and 0 bases at J, with 17 bases between.

This clonotype appeared a few times. This chain links TRBV10-3 with TRBJ2-3, with D uncertain. The germline V gene encodes CDR1 ENHRY and CDR2 SYGVKD. V was pared by 0 bases and J by 3 bases, with 13 bases between. The CDR3 extends over 16 amino acids. The CDR3 spells CAISESRSVSTDTQYF. Written as DNA, the CDR3 is TGTGCCATCAGTGAGTCGAGAAGTGTTTCAACAGATACGCAGTATTTT.

The rearrangement joins TRBV4-1 to TRBJ2-1; 7 bases map to TRBD1. This CDR3 is built from 14 residues. J gave up 9 bases and V 0 bases, and 5 bases lay outside the gene matches. Germline values: CDR1 MGHRA, CDR2 YSYEKL. CDR3 sequence (DNA): TGCGCCAGCAGCCAAGAACAGGGGATGGGTGAGCAGTTCTTC. Its protein product is CASSQEQGMGEQFF.

This clonotype was picked up a small number of times. The chain employs TRBV6-2 or TRBV6-3 and TRBJ2-3, with TRBD2 matching 9 bases. Germline V CDR1 and CDR2: MNHEY, SVGEGT. Trimming removed 2 bases from V and 0 bases from J; junction bases left unmatched: 12. The CDR3 consists of 19 residues. CDR3 nucleotide sequence: TGTGCCAGCAGTTACGATCTAGCGGGGACAAACCCTAGCACAGATACGCAGTATTTT. Its protein is CASSYDLAGTNPSTDTQYF.

There are a few counts of this clonotype. The chain recombines TRBV19 with TRBJ1-2; no clear D. Germline V gene lookup returns CDR1 LNHDA and CDR2 SQIVND (reference sequence). This CDR3 has 12 residues. Trimming cost V 4 bases and J 2 bases, with 5 bases left between them. CDR3 residues: CASSTKNYGYTF. The CDR3 nucleotides read TGTGCCAGTAGTACAAAAAACTATGGCTACACCTTC.

As to this clonotype: A much larger clone differs from this one at a single base, so this may be a read error. The V gene is TRBV6-5, the J gene TRBJ2-7; no definite D call. The end of the DNA fits TRBJ2-5 better, so the J call may be wrong. Germline lookup yields CDR1 MNHEY and CDR2 SVGAGI. The length of the CDR3 is 13 residues. CDR3 in amino acids: CASSVEGHETQYF. The CDR3 nucleotides read TGTGCCAGCAGCGTGGAAGGGCATGAGACCCAGTACTTC.

The chain joins TRBV3-1 to TRBJ1-5, with TRBD1 as a possible D gene (5 bases). V was trimmed by 1 base and J by 2 bases, leaving 15 bases between them. In germline, CDR1 is LGHDT, CDR2 YNNKEL (reference sequence). The CDR3 has 17 residues. DNA for the CDR3: TGTGCCAGCAGCCAAGCGCGAGCGCAGGGCGGCAATCAGCCCCAGCATTTT. It codes for CASSQARAQGGNQPQHF.

This chain connects TRBV28 to TRBJ2-2; either TRBD1 or TRBD2 may fit D (5 bases each). This CDR3 has 16 amino acids. Germline V gene sequence: CDR1 MDHEN, CDR2 SYDVKM. Trimming removed 7 bases from V and 1 base from J, with 16 bases in between. CDR3 region: CASTKTGTVNTGELFF. CDR3 nucleotides: TGTGCCAGCACTAAGACCGGGACGGTGAACACCGGGGAGCTGTTTTTT.

This clonotype was observed a handful of times. DNA for the CDR3: TGCAGTGCCGGGGGACACAATATATACGAGCAGTACTTC. Translation gives CSAGGHNIYEQYF. The chain combines TRBV20-1 with TRBJ2-7; D may be TRBD1 or TRBD2 (6 bases each). V shed 6 bases and J shed 4 bases, with 16 bases lying between them. The germline CDR1 and CDR2 sequences are DFQATT and SNEGSKA (reference sequence). CDR3 length: 13 residues.

V gene TRBV12-3 or TRBV12-4 combines with J gene TRBJ2-7, with 10 bases aligning to TRBD2. The CDR3 has 19 residues. Unmatched junction bases numbered 21, after V lost 3 bases and J lost 7 bases. In nucleotides, the CDR3 is TGTGCCAGCAGTTTCGTCGAGTTAGCGGGAGGACCTTACTACAATGAGCAGTACTTC. It specifies CASSFVELAGGPYYNEQYF.

The CDR3 nucleotides are TGTGCCATCAGTGAGTCCGGACAGGGAACCAGTGAGACCCAGTTCTTC. Its protein product is CAISESGQGTSETQFF. The rearrangement joins TRBV10-3 to TRBJ2-1, with 8 nucleotides matching TRBD1. The V segment lost 0 bases and the J segment 13 bases; nucleotides outside the gene matches: 14. This CDR3 has 16 amino acids. CDR1 and CDR2 (germline): ENHRY, SYGVKD.

The chain combines TRBV3-1 with TRBJ2-3; 11 bases match TRBD2. CDR3 length equals 16 residues. Losses at the gene ends were 5 bases for V and 2 bases for J; bases not matched to a gene: 6. The V gene's germline CDR1 is LGHDT and CDR2 YNNKEL (reference sequence). In DNA form, the CDR3 reads TGTGCCAGCAGCGCGATAGCGGGAGGGATCACAGATACGCAGTATTTT. Protein product: CASSAIAGGITDTQYF.

This clonotype was recorded a few times. The chain has TRBV28 and TRBJ1-2, with D possibly matching TRBD1 (6 bases). V was trimmed by 7 bases and J by 5 bases, leaving 8 bases between them. Germline loops: CDR1 MDHEN, CDR2 SYDVKM. The CDR3 length is 11 residues. Here the CDR3 DNA reads TGTGCCAGCAACCAGGGGTATGGCTACACCTTC. It specifies CASNQGYGYTF.

This clonotype has more than one count but fewer than ten. The chain is built from TRBV16 and TRBJ2-1; D possibly corresponds to TRBD1 (6 bases). The CDR3 runs 15 residues. CDR1 is KGHSY, CDR2 FQNENV, per germline. V gave up 0 bases and J gave up 0 bases, with 6 bases separating them. The CDR3 loop is CASSQSGGSYNEQFF. The CDR3 DNA reads TGTGCCAGCAGCCAATCAGGGGGCTCCTACAATGAGCAGTTCTTC.

Comments on this clonotype: At one boundary the junction diverges from the germline segment, which might be a read error. V usage is TRBV7-7 and J usage is TRBJ2-5, with TRBD2 identical over 9 bases. The CDR3 is 15 amino acids. Germline loops: CDR1 SSHAT, CDR2 FNYEAQ (reference sequence). CDR3 sequence reads: CASSFNSGRVETQYF. In DNA form, the CDR3 reads TGTGCTAGCAGCTTTAATAGCGGGAGAGTAGAGACCCAGTACTTC.

This clonotype was detected only a few times. The chain carries TRBV6-6 and TRBJ1-5; 7 bases map to TRBD1. The CDR3 contains 15 residues. The J segment lost 0 bases and the V segment lost 5 bases, leaving 4 bases of the junction unmatched. CDR1 is MNHNY and CDR2 is SVGAGI in the germline V gene (reference sequence). The CDR3 DNA follows: TGTGCCAGCAGTCTGGGACAGCCTAGCAATCAGCCCCAGCATTTT. Its protein is CASSLGQPSNQPQHF.

The V call is TRBV6-1, the J call TRBJ1-2, with D uncertain. The CDR3 consists of 13 residues. V was pared by 4 bases and J by 8 bases, with 14 bases between. In germline, CDR1 is MNHNS, CDR2 SASEGT. The CDR3 coding sequence is TGTGCCAGCAGTGCCCCGACGAACTGGGGCTACACCTTC. Residues: CASSAPTNWGYTF.

The J gene is TRBJ2-1, the V gene TRBV7-2, with 7 positions matching TRBD2. The CDR3 has 15 amino acids. Germline lookup yields CDR1 SGHTA and CDR2 FQGNSA. The V gene end was trimmed by 2 bases and the J gene end by 6 bases; junction bases not matched to a gene: 7. Here the CDR3 DNA reads TGTGCCAGCAGCTTAAATGGCGGGAGTGGCAATGAGCAGTTCTTC. As protein: CASSLNGGSGNEQFF.

In this sample, this clonotype turned up a few times. The chain links TRBV6-1 to TRBJ2-5; TRBD2 might be the D (5 bases). The CDR3 has 12 amino acids. The germline V gene has CDR1 MNHNS and CDR2 SASEGT. Trimming removed 3 bases from V and 11 bases from J, with 13 bases in between. The CDR3 bases are TGTGCCAGCAGTGATCTCCGGGAAGAGCAGTACTTC. It specifies CASSDLREEQYF.

The CDR3 DNA follows: TGCAGTGCTAGTCCCTTAAGACAGGGATCGGCTGAAGCTTTCTTT. This encodes CSASPLRQGSAEAFF. This sequence joins TRBV20-1 and TRBJ1-1; 7 nucleotides agree with TRBD1. Germline V gene lookup returns CDR1 DFQATT and CDR2 SNEGSKA (reference sequence). This CDR3 spans 15 amino acids. The V and J ends lost 3 bases and 6 bases, in that order; junction bases with no gene match: 13.

This clonotype was found a few times. This chain links TRBV28 with TRBJ2-7, with a tentative D call TRBD1 (6 bases). CDR3 size: 15 residues. Germline CDR1 MDHEN, CDR2 SYDVKM. With 6 bases removed from V and 0 bases from J, the gap between germline ends came to 15 bases. DNA of the CDR3: TGTGCCAGCAGACTATCAGGGGTTAGCTCCTACGAGCAGTACTTC. Translation gives CASRLSGVSSYEQYF.

The chain links TRBV20-1 to TRBJ1-1; D is possibly TRBD1 (6 bases). Trimming removed 1 base from V and 5 bases from J, with 8 bases in between. Germline V gene data show CDR1 as DFQATT and CDR2 as SNEGSKA (reference sequence). This CDR3 is 12 amino acids long. The CDR3 reads CSARGGRTEAFF. DNA of the CDR3: TGCAGTGCTAGAGGGGGGCGAACTGAAGCTTTCTTT.

This chain joins TRBV29-1 and TRBJ2-1, with D perhaps matching TRBD2 (6 bases). CDR3 length: 14 amino acids. Germline CDR1 reads SQVTM; CDR2 reads ANQGSEA. Trimming took 7 bases from V and 9 from J, leaving 22 bases between them. In DNA form, the CDR3 reads TGCAGCGCTCAGCCGGTGGCGGGGAACAGTGAGCAGTTCTTC. It yields the protein CSAQPVAGNSEQFF.